Below are 20 T cell receptor beta chains sequenced from a single sample in a study of cytomegalovirus exposure and HLA in healthy donors. Libraries were prepared by immunoSEQ multiplex PCR; TCRdb keeps only in-frame clonotypes and omits some of them. Here the sample spans roughly 56,000 clones, 90% to 95% being singletons. What was sequenced was PBMCs. These receptors came from a man between 18 and 29 years old in good health and CMV-seronegative.

The J gene is TRBJ2-4, the V gene TRBV9; 15 bases align to TRBD2. CDR3 length equals 17 residues. The germline V gene has CDR1 SGDLS and CDR2 YYNGEE. The ends lost 3 bases at V and 6 bases at J; junction bases unmatched: 7. The CDR3 nucleotides are TGTGCCAGCAGCGGGAACACGGGACTAGCGGGGGGAAACATTCAGTACTTC. Encoded protein: CASSGNTGLAGGNIQYF.

The rearrangement links TRBV7-8 to TRBJ1-5, with 9 nucleotides matching TRBD1. This CDR3 has 15 amino acids. Germline V gene lookup returns CDR1 SGHVS and CDR2 FQNEAQ. Germline trimming cut 4 bases from V and 1 base from J; bases unmatched to any gene: 2. The CDR3: CASSSGTGSNQPQHF. The CDR3 DNA follows: TGTGCCAGCAGCTCCGGGACAGGGAGCAATCAGCCCCAGCATTTT.

The genes are TRBV5-1 and TRBJ1-4, with D perhaps TRBD1 (6 bases). Deletions cut 4 bases from V and 8 bases from J, with 15 bases between. CDR1 is SGHRS and CDR2 is YFSETQ in the germline V gene. This CDR3 has 14 residues. This CDR3 reads CASSVGQRGEKLFF. DNA of the CDR3: TGCGCCAGCAGCGTGGGACAACGAGGGGAAAAACTGTTTTTT.

The gene calls are TRBV5-4 and TRBJ2-7, with D perhaps TRBD2 (5 bases). Germline V gene data show CDR1 as SGHNT and CDR2 as YYREEE (reference sequence). With 0 bases removed from V and 2 bases from J, the gap between germline ends came to 9 bases. The CDR3 length is 14 residues. This CDR3 reads CASSLGGNPYEQYF. CDR3 coding DNA: TGTGCCAGCAGCTTGGGAGGGAACCCCTACGAGCAGTACTTC.

The chain recombines TRBV5-1 with TRBJ1-1, with D hard to call. The CDR3 is 16 amino acids. The germline gives CDR1 SGHRS, CDR2 YFSETQ. V dropped 5 bases and J dropped 0 bases, with 17 bases sitting between them. CDR3 nucleotides: TGCGCCAGCAGTCCGGCCCGGATGGACTTGAACACTGAAGCTTTCTTT. Residues: CASSPARMDLNTEAFF.

This chain connects TRBV7-9 to TRBJ2-5, with a tentative D call TRBD2 (5 bases). V lost 1 base, J lost 5 bases, and 14 bases lay in between. Per the germline V gene, CDR1 is SEHNR and CDR2 is FQNEAQ (reference sequence). This CDR3 comprises 15 residues. The CDR3 here is CASSLVSGRVETQYF. CDR3 in DNA: TGTGCCAGCAGCTTAGTGTCTGGGCGGGTGGAGACCCAGTACTTC.

This sequence joins TRBV5-4 and TRBJ2-1; 10 bases are a match to TRBD2. This CDR3 is built from 19 residues. Unmatched junction bases numbered 22, after V lost 5 bases and J lost 8 bases. From germline, CDR1 is SGHNT and CDR2 YYREEE (reference sequence). CDR3 DNA: TGTGCCAGCAGAATCAAAGGGCCTAAAGCGGGAGGGCCATGGTATGAGCAGTTCTTC. It is translated as CASRIKGPKAGGPWYEQFF.

The table lists this clone with a count of one. The chain is built from TRBV27 and TRBJ2-7; TRBD1 matches at 12 bases. The V gene end was trimmed by 6 bases and the J gene end by 6 bases; junction bases not matched to a gene: 9. This CDR3 contains 15 residues. CDR1 and CDR2 from the germline V gene are MNHEY and SMNVEV (reference sequence). The CDR3 loop reads CASSPAGTGGGEQYF. In DNA, the CDR3 is TGTGCCAGCAGCCCAGCCGGGACAGGGGGCGGCGAGCAGTACTTC.

DNA of the CDR3: TGTGCCAGCAGGAAGAACCGACTCGGGACAGGGGGCCGGGAGCAGTTCTTC. Its translation is CASRKNRLGTGGREQFF. The chain joins TRBV27 to TRBJ2-1, with 12 bases fitting TRBD1. V dropped 6 bases and J dropped 10; count of bases not matched to a gene: 16. The CDR3 covers 17 residues. Germline-derived CDR1 and CDR2 are MNHEY and SMNVEV (reference sequence).

The chain links TRBV28 to TRBJ2-7, with 7 bases aligning to TRBD2. V trimming: 5 bases; J trimming: 1 base; junction bases outside the gene matches: 8. Looked up from germline, CDR1 is MDHEN and CDR2 is SYDVKM. This CDR3 region has 15 residues. The CDR3 reads CASSPAHGGSYEQYF. CDR3 coding DNA: TGTGCCAGCAGTCCAGCACACGGGGGGTCCTACGAGCAGTACTTC. Based on the CDR3 plus reference TRBV28 and TRBJ2-7, the full variable domain is DVKVTQSSRYLVKRTGEKVFLECVQDMDHENMFWYRQDPGLGLRLIYFSYDVKMKEKGDIPEGYSVSREKKERFSLILESASTNQTSMYLCASSPAHGGSYEQYFGPGTRLTVT.

The V gene is TRBV7-8, the J gene TRBJ1-2, with D possibly being TRBD1 (5 bases). The CDR3 spans 14 residues. In germline, CDR1 is SGHVS, CDR2 FQNEAQ. The V end was cut by 4 bases, the J end by 0 bases, with 9 bases between. CDR3 residues: CASSSDTANYGYTF. CDR3 in DNA: TGTGCCAGCAGCTCGGACACCGCTAACTATGGCTACACCTTC.

The rearrangement uses TRBV7-2 and TRBJ1-5; D might be TRBD1 (5 bases). V was cut by 1 base and J by 4 bases, with 14 bases left in between. Germline V CDR1 and CDR2: SGHTA, FQGNSA. The CDR3 has 16 amino acids. CDR3 coding DNA: TGTGCCAGCAGCTTAGAAGCAGGCCGGGGGAATCAGCCCCAGCATTTT. Translation gives CASSLEAGRGNQPQHF.

V usage is TRBV7-7 and J usage is TRBJ2-7; D call uncertain. The V and J ends lost 2 bases and 1 base respectively, with 9 bases between them. CDR3 length: 14 residues. CDR1 is SSHAT and CDR2 is FNYEAQ in the germline V gene (reference sequence). The CDR3 protein is CASSLSPESYEQYF. CDR3 bases: TGTGCCAGCAGCTTATCCCCGGAGTCCTACGAGCAGTACTTC.

The V call is TRBV5-1, the J call TRBJ1-3; the D is unclear. Germline CDR1 is SGHRS and CDR2 is YFSETQ. This CDR3 is 14 amino acids long. V lost 2 bases, J lost 3 bases, and 9 bases lay in between. This chain's CDR3 is CASSLDGDGNTIYF. CDR3 in DNA: TGCGCCAGCAGCTTAGACGGGGATGGAAACACCATATATTTT.

This chain links TRBV29-1 with TRBJ2-1, with 10 bases aligning to TRBD2. The CDR3 consists of 13 residues. J was trimmed by 7 bases and V by 5 bases; bases with no gene match: 5. Germline assignment: CDR1 SQVTM and CDR2 ANQGSEA. CDR3 nucleotide sequence: TGCAGCGTTCTGAGCGGGAGGGCTAATGAGCAGTTCTTC. Protein product: CSVLSGRANEQFF.

The chain combines TRBV28 with TRBJ1-4; perhaps TRBD1 as D (5 bases). Germline values: CDR1 MDHEN, CDR2 SYDVKM. This CDR3 has 14 amino acids. V was shortened by 7 bases and J by 7 bases, with 16 bases between the two germline ends. The CDR3 reads CASTSLQGFEKLFF. CDR3 coding DNA: TGTGCCAGCACTTCCCTTCAGGGCTTTGAAAAACTGTTTTTT.

The rearrangement links TRBV6-5 to TRBJ1-2, with D possibly matching TRBD1 (6 bases). This CDR3 spans 13 amino acids. Deletions cut 5 bases from V and 2 bases from J, with 9 bases between. Germline V gene sequence: CDR1 MNHEY, CDR2 SVGAGI. In DNA form, the CDR3 reads TGTGCCAGCAGTCTGGACAGCAACTATGGCTACACCTTC. Its translation: CASSLDSNYGYTF.

The chain is built from TRBV11-2 and TRBJ2-3, with a weak D call TRBD1 (5 bases). The length of the CDR3 is 13 residues. Germline lookup yields CDR1 SGHAT and CDR2 FQNNGV. Trimming removed 5 bases at V and 3 bases at J, with 9 bases between. This chain's CDR3 is CASSAPGTDTQYF. CDR3 sequence (DNA): TGTGCCAGCAGCGCCCCAGGGACAGATACGCAGTATTTT.

The V and J genes are TRBV30 and TRBJ2-1; TRBD2 agrees at 11 bases. This CDR3 region has 14 residues. Per the germline V gene, CDR1 is GTSNPN and CDR2 is SVGIG (reference sequence). Trimming at V came to 3 bases and at J to 2 bases, leaving 0 bases not matched to a gene. The chain's CDR3 is CAWRLAGAYNEQFF. CDR3 sequence (DNA): TGTGCCTGGAGACTAGCGGGGGCCTACAATGAGCAGTTCTTC.

This sequence joins TRBV5-1 and TRBJ1-5, with 7 bases matching TRBD1. J lost 3 bases, V lost 0 bases, and 6 bases had no gene match. CDR1 is SGHRS, CDR2 YFSETQ, per germline. This CDR3 comprises 16 residues. CDR3 protein: CASSLVTGVNNQPQHF. CDR3 in DNA: TGCGCCAGCAGCTTGGTAACAGGGGTCAACAATCAGCCCCAGCATTTT.